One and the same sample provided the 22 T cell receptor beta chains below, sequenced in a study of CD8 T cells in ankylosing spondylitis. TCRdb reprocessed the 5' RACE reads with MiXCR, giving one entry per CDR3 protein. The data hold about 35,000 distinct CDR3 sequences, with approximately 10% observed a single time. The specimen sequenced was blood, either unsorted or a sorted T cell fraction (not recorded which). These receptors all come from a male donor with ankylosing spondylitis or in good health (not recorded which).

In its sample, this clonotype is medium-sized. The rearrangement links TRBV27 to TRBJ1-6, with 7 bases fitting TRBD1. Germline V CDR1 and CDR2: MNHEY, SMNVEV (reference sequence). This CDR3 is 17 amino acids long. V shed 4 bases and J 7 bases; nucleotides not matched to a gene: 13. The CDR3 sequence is CASSYEGQVRWNSPLHF. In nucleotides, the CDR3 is TGTGCCAGCAGTTACGAAGGACAGGTGCGGTGGAATTCACCCCTCCACTTT.

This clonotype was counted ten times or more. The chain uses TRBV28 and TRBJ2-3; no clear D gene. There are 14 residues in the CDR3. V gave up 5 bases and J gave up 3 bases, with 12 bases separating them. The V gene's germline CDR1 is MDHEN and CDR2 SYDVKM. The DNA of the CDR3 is TGTGCCAGCAGTGCCATACCCCAGACAGATACGCAGTATTTT. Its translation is CASSAIPQTDTQYF.

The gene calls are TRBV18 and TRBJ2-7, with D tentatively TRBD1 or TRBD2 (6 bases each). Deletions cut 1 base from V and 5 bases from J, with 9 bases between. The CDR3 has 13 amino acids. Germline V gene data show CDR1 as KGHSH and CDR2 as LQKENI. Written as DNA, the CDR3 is TGTGCCAGCTCACCACTGGAGGGGGACGAGCAGTACTTC. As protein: CASSPLEGDEQYF.

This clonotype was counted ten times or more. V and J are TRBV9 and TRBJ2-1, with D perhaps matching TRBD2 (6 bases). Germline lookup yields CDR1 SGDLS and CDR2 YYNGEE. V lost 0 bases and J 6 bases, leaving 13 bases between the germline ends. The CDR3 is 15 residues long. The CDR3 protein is CASSVGGEWINEQFF. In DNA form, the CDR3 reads TGTGCCAGCAGCGTAGGGGGGGAGTGGATCAATGAGCAGTTCTTC. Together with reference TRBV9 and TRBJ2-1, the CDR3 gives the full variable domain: DSGVTQTPKHLITATGQRVTLRCSPRSGDLSVYWYQQSLDQGLQFLIQYYNGEERAKGNILERFSAQQFPDLHSELNLSSLELGDSALYFCASSVGGEWINEQFFGPGTRLTVL.

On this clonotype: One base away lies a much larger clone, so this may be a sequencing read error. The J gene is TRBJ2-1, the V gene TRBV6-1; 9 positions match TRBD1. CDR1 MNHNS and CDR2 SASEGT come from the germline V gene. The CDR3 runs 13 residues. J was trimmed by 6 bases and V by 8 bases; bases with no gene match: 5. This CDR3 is CASWDRAINEQFF. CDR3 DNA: TGTGCCAGCTGGGACAGGGCTATCAATGAGCAGTTCTTC.

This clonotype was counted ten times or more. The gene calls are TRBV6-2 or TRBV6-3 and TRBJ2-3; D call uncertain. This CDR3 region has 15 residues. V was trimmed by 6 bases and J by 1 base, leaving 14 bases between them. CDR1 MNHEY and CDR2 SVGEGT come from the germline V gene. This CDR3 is CASSIGWQGTDTQYF. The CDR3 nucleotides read TGTGCCAGCAGCATCGGGTGGCAGGGCACAGATACGCAGTATTTT.

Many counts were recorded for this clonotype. CDR3 DNA: TGTGCCAGCTCACCAGAGGGGAATAGAGATCAGCCCCAGCATTTT. This translates into CASSPEGNRDQPQHF. The chain joins TRBV18 to TRBJ1-5, with TRBD1 as a possible D gene (5 bases). This CDR3 is built from 15 residues. Between the trimmed V and J ends, which lost 2 bases and 5 bases, there was a span of 13 bases. Germline CDR1 and CDR2: KGHSH and LQKENI.

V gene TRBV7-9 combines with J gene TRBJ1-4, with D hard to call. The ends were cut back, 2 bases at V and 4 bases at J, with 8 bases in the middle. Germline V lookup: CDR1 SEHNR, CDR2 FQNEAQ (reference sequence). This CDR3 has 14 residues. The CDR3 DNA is TGTGCCAGCAGCTTACCGGTGATTAATGAAAAACTGTTTTTT. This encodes CASSLPVINEKLFF.

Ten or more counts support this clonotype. The DNA of the CDR3 is TGTGCCAGCAGGGGCGGCTATGGCTACACCTTC. Amino acids: CASRGGYGYTF. The V gene is TRBV6-1, the J gene TRBJ1-2; no reliable D call. Trimming pared 6 bases from V and 4 bases from J, leaving 6 bases between. The CDR3 contains 11 residues. From germline, CDR1 is MNHNS and CDR2 SASEGT.

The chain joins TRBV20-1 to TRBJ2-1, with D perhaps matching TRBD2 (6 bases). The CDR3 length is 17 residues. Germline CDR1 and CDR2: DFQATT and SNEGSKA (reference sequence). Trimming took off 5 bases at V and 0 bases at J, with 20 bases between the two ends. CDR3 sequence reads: CSAPKASARSSYNEQFF. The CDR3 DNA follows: TGCAGTGCTCCCAAGGCTAGCGCCAGGAGCTCCTACAATGAGCAGTTCTTC.

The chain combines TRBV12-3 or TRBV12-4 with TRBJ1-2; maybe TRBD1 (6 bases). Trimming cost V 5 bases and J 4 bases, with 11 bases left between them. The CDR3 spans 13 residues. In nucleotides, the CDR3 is TGTGCCAGCAGTCAACAGGGTCCCTATGGCTACACCTTC. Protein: CASSQQGPYGYTF.

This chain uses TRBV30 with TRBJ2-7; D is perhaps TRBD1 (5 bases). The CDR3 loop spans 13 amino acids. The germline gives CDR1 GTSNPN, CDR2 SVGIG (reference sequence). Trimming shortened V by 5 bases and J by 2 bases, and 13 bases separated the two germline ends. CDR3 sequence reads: CAWRRAGTYEQYF. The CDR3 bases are TGTGCCTGGCGACGGGCAGGGACCTACGAGCAGTACTTC.

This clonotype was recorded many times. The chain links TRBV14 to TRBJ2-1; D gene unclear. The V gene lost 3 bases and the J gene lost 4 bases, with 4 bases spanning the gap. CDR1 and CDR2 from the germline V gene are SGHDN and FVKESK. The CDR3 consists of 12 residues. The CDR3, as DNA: TGTGCCAGCAGCCAGGTATACAATGAGCAGTTCTTC. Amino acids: CASSQVYNEQFF.

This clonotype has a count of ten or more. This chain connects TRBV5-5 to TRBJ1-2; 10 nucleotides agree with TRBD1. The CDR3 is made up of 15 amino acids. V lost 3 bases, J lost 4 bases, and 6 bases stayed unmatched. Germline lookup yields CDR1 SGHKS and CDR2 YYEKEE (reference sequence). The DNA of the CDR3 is TGTGCCAGCAGCTCCGGACAGGGGGTGGCCTATGGCTACACCTTC. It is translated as CASSSGQGVAYGYTF.

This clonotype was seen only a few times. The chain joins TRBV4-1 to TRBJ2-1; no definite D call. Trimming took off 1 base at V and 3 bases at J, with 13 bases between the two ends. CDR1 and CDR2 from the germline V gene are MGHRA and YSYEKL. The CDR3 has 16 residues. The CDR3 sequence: CASSQVRILIYNEQFF. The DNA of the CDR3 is TGCGCCAGCAGCCAAGTAAGAATCCTTATCTACAATGAGCAGTTCTTC.

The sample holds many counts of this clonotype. The CDR3 protein is CAISEGPGRENYGYTF. The CDR3 nucleotides read TGTGCCATCAGTGAGGGGCCGGGACGGGAGAACTATGGCTACACCTTC. The V call is TRBV10-3, the J call TRBJ1-2, with TRBD1 as a possible D gene (5 bases). V was cut by 2 bases and J by 2 bases, with 15 bases left in between. Germline loops: CDR1 ENHRY, CDR2 SYGVKD. CDR3 size: 16 residues.

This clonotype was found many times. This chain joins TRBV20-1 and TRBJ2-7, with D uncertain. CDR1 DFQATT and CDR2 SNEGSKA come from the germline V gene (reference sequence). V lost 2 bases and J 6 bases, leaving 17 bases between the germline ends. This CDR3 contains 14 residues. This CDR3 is CSARPTGEVSEQYF. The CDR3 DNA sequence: TGCAGTGCTAGACCAACCGGTGAGGTCTCCGAGCAGTACTTC.

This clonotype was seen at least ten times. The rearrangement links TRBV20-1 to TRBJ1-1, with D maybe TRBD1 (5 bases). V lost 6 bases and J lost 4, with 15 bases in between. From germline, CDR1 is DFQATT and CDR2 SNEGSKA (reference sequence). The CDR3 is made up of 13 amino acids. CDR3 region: CSAQVGVSTEAFF. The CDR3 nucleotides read TGCAGTGCCCAGGTAGGGGTTAGCACTGAAGCTTTCTTT.

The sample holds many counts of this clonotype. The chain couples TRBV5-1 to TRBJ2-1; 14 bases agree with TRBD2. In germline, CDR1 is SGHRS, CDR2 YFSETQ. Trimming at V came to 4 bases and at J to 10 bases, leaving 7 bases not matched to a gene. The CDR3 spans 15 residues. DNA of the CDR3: TGCGCCAGCAGCCCCGGGACTAGCGGGGGCCAAGAGCAGTTCTTC. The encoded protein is CASSPGTSGGQEQFF. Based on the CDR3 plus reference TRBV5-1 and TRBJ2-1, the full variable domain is KAGVTQTPRYLIKTRGQQVTLSCSPISGHRSVSWYQQTPGQGLQFLFEYFSETQRNKGNFPGRFSGRQFSNSRSEMNVSTLELGDSALYLCASSPGTSGGQEQFFGPGTRLTVL.

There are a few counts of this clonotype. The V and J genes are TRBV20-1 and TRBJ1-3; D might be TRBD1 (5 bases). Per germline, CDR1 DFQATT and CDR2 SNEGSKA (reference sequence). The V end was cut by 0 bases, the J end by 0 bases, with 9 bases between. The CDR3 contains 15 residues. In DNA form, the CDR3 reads TGCAGTGCTAGAGATGGGGCTGGCTCTGGAAACACCATATATTTT. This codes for CSARDGAGSGNTIYF.

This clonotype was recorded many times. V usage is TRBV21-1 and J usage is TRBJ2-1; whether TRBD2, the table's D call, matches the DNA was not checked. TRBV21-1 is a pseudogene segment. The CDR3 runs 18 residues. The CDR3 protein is CASSKEGTSGSSYNEQFF. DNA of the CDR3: TGTGCCAGCAGCAAAGAGGGGACTAGCGGGAGCTCCTACAATGAGCAGTTCTTC.

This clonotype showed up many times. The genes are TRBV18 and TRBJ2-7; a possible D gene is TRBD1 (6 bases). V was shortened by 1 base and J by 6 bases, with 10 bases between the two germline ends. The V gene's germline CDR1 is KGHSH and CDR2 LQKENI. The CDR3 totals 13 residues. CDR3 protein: CASSPQQGAEQYF. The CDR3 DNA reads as TGTGCCAGCTCACCACAACAGGGTGCCGAGCAGTACTTC. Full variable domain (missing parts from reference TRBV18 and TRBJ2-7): NAGVMQNPRHLVRRRGQEARLRCSPMKGHSHVYWYRQLPEEGLKFMVYLQKENIIDESGMPKERFSAEFPKEGPSILRIQQVVRGDSAAYFCASSPQQGAEQYFGPGTRLTVT.